A selection of T cell receptor beta chains follows, all from one sample in a study of blood T cell repertoires in COVID-19. Generated by immunoSEQ multiplex PCR, the TCRdb table keeps only in-frame clones and is missing some. Among 150,000 to 160,000 clones listed, about four fifths were seen once. The sequencing sample was made of peripheral blood. All receptors derive from a woman aged 60 to 75 with acute or convalescent COVID-19. CDR3s include the opening cysteine and the closing phenylalanine or tryptophan. The order of the fields is clone size, J gene, D gene, V gene, CDR3 protein, CDR3 DNA. The D gene is left open where the match is weak. Rows may omit the clone size; those that give it use once, few, many or a size class.

clone_size: NA; j_call: TRBJ1-6; d_call: NA; v_call: TRBV5-5; cdr3_aa: CASSLGSDSPLHF; cdr3_nt: TGTGCCAGCAGCTTAGGGAGTGATTCACCCCTCCACTTT
clone_size: few; j_call: TRBJ1-3; d_call: NA; v_call: TRBV7-2; cdr3_aa: CASSPGWANTIYF; cdr3_nt: TGTGCCAGCAGCCCGGGATGGGCGAACACCATATATTTT
clone_size: NA; j_call: TRBJ2-7; d_call: TRBD1; v_call: TRBV10-2; cdr3_aa: CASMPGQGVQYF; cdr3_nt: TGCGCCAGCATGCCGGGACAGGGGGTTCAGTACTTC
clone_size: NA; j_call: TRBJ1-5; d_call: TRBD1; v_call: TRBV28; cdr3_aa: CASRRRGNGNQPQHF; cdr3_nt: TGTGCCAGCAGACGCAGGGGGAACGGGAATCAGCCCCAGCATTTT
clone_size: NA; j_call: TRBJ1-1; d_call: TRBD1; v_call: TRBV5-1; cdr3_aa: CASNMNSGDSANTEAFF; cdr3_nt: TGCGCCAGCAACATGAATAGTGGGGACAGTGCGAACACTGAAGCTTTCTTT
clone_size: NA; j_call: TRBJ1-1; d_call: NA; v_call: TRBV5-4; cdr3_aa: CASMNGGSGTEAFF; cdr3_nt: TGTGCCAGCATGAACGGAGGATCGGGCACTGAAGCTTTCTTT
clone_size: NA; j_call: TRBJ1-6; d_call: TRBD1; v_call: TRBV2; cdr3_aa: CASSESRGQWSPLHF; cdr3_nt: TGTGCCAGCAGTGAATCCAGGGGGCAATGGTCACCCCTCCACTTT
clone_size: NA; j_call: TRBJ2-1; d_call: TRBD1; v_call: TRBV12-5; cdr3_aa: CASGRTGGNNEQFF; cdr3_nt: TGTGCTAGTGGGCGGACAGGGGGTAATAATGAGCAGTTCTTC
clone_size: NA; j_call: TRBJ1-1; d_call: NA; v_call: TRBV12-3/TRBV12-4; cdr3_aa: CASSLREWAEAFF; cdr3_nt: TGTGCCAGCAGTTTAAGGGAGTGGGCTGAAGCTTTCTTT
clone_size: NA; j_call: TRBJ1-2; d_call: NA; v_call: TRBV18; cdr3_aa: CASSPAGPQQSYTF; cdr3_nt: TGTGCCAGCTCACCAGCAGGGCCTCAGCAGAGCTACACCTTC
clone_size: NA; j_call: TRBJ2-1; d_call: NA; v_call: TRBV7-8; cdr3_aa: CASSSQPQGRILNEQFF; cdr3_nt: TGTGCCAGCAGCTCGCAGCCTCAGGGGCGCATTTTGAATGAGCAGTTCTTC
clone_size: NA; j_call: TRBJ1-2; d_call: NA; v_call: TRBV4-2; cdr3_aa: CASSPRGQRARDGYTF; cdr3_nt: TGTGCCAGCAGCCCCCGTGGGCAGCGGGCTAGGGATGGCTACACCTTC
clone_size: NA; j_call: TRBJ2-5; d_call: TRBD1; v_call: TRBV7-8; cdr3_aa: CASSFAGGAETQYF; cdr3_nt: TGTGCCAGCAGCTTCGCAGGGGGCGCGGAGACCCAGTACTTC
clone_size: NA; j_call: TRBJ1-4; d_call: TRBD1; v_call: TRBV28; cdr3_aa: CASSPGTGRKKLFF; cdr3_nt: TGTGCCAGCAGTCCCGGGACAGGGAGGAAAAAACTGTTTTTT
clone_size: NA; j_call: TRBJ2-3; d_call: NA; v_call: TRBV7-9; cdr3_aa: CASSLGAGSDTQYF; cdr3_nt: TGTGCCAGCAGCTTGGGGGCGGGCTCGGATACGCAGTATTTT
clone_size: few; j_call: TRBJ1-1; d_call: NA; v_call: TRBV7-9; cdr3_aa: CASSLRQGSLDTEAFF; cdr3_nt: TGTGCCAGCAGCTTGAGGCAGGGGAGTCTTGACACTGAAGCTTTCTTT
clone_size: many; j_call: TRBJ1-2; d_call: NA; v_call: TRBV2; cdr3_aa: CASSLVVADYGYTF; cdr3_nt: TGTGCCAGCAGCCTGGTGGTGGCAGACTATGGCTACACCTTC
clone_size: NA; j_call: TRBJ2-2; d_call: NA; v_call: TRBV6-6; cdr3_aa: CASPDRYTGELFF; cdr3_nt: TGTGCCAGCCCGGACAGATACACCGGGGAGCTGTTTTTT
clone_size: NA; j_call: TRBJ2-7; d_call: TRBD1; v_call: TRBV6-5; cdr3_aa: CASSRDSYYEQYF; cdr3_nt: TGTGCCAGCTCCCGGGACAGTTACTACGAGCAGTACTTC
clone_size: NA; j_call: TRBJ1-3; d_call: NA; v_call: TRBV3-1/TRBV3-2; cdr3_aa: CASSQDAAGVGNTIYF; cdr3_nt: TGTGCCAGCAGCCAAGACGCCGCAGGGGTTGGAAACACCATATATTTT
clone_size: NA; j_call: TRBJ1-4; d_call: NA; v_call: TRBV28; cdr3_aa: CASSLTSGYEKLFF; cdr3_nt: TGTGCCAGCAGTTTAACCTCAGGGTACGAAAAACTGTTTTTT
clone_size: NA; j_call: TRBJ1-2; d_call: NA; v_call: TRBV2; cdr3_aa: CASSEGAYGYTF; cdr3_nt: TGTGCCAGCAGTGAAGGCGCCTATGGCTACACCTTC
clone_size: NA; j_call: TRBJ2-5; d_call: TRBD1; v_call: TRBV5-1; cdr3_aa: CASSLPDRGARETQYF; cdr3_nt: TGCGCCAGCAGCTTGCCGGACAGGGGGGCCCGAGAGACCCAGTACTTC
clone_size: few; j_call: TRBJ1-4; d_call: TRBD1; v_call: TRBV20-1; cdr3_aa: CSAGDRAEKLFF; cdr3_nt: TGCAGTGCTGGTGACAGGGCTGAAAAACTGTTTTTT
clone_size: NA; j_call: TRBJ1-1; d_call: TRBD1; v_call: TRBV6-5; cdr3_aa: CASSGQANTEAFF; cdr3_nt: TGTGCCAGCTCTGGACAGGCAAACACTGAAGCTTTCTTT
clone_size: NA; j_call: TRBJ2-5; d_call: TRBD1; v_call: TRBV5-4; cdr3_aa: CASSSSGTGETQYF; cdr3_nt: TGTGCCAGCAGCTCCTCCGGGACAGGAGAGACCCAGTACTTC
clone_size: NA; j_call: TRBJ1-6; d_call: NA; v_call: TRBV5-8; cdr3_aa: CASSFSQGTYNSPLHF; cdr3_nt: TGTGCCAGCAGCTTTTCTCAGGGAACGTATAATTCACCCCTCCACTTT
clone_size: NA; j_call: TRBJ1-4; d_call: TRBD1; v_call: TRBV3-1/TRBV3-2; cdr3_aa: CASSHYRGSNEKLFF; cdr3_nt: TGTGCCAGCAGCCACTACAGGGGGAGTAATGAAAAACTGTTTTTT
clone_size: once; j_call: TRBJ1-5; d_call: NA; v_call: TRBV19; cdr3_aa: CASQAGGRNQPQHF; cdr3_nt: TGTGCCAGTCAAGCGGGTGGTCGCAATCAGCCCCAGCATTTT
clone_size: NA; j_call: TRBJ2-6; d_call: TRBD1; v_call: TRBV7-3; cdr3_aa: CASSRQGAFGANVLTF; cdr3_nt: TGTGCCAGCAGCCGACAGGGGGCGTTTGGGGCCAACGTCCTGACTTTC
clone_size: few; j_call: TRBJ1-5; d_call: NA; v_call: TRBV7-2; cdr3_aa: CASSLSYRGGNQPQHF; cdr3_nt: TGTGCCAGCAGCTTATCCTATCGGGGGGGAAATCAGCCCCAGCATTTT
clone_size: NA; j_call: TRBJ1-1; d_call: TRBD1; v_call: TRBV3-1/TRBV3-2; cdr3_aa: CASSMTGVITEAFF; cdr3_nt: TGTGCCAGCAGCATGACAGGGGTAATCACTGAAGCTTTCTTT
clone_size: NA; j_call: TRBJ1-3; d_call: TRBD1; v_call: TRBV5-1; cdr3_aa: CASSRQTGQGISGNTIYF; cdr3_nt: TGCGCCAGCAGCCGCCAGACCGGACAGGGGATCTCTGGAAACACCATATATTTT
clone_size: NA; j_call: TRBJ2-7; d_call: TRBD1; v_call: TRBV2; cdr3_aa: CASGLGTGPEQYF; cdr3_nt: TGTGCCAGCGGCCTCGGGACAGGGCCCGAGCAGTACTTC
clone_size: NA; j_call: TRBJ2-5; d_call: NA; v_call: TRBV9; cdr3_aa: CASSPSGQPQETQYF; cdr3_nt: TGTGCCAGCAGCCCATCCGGACAGCCACAAGAGACCCAGTACTTC
clone_size: once; j_call: TRBJ1-5; d_call: NA; v_call: TRBV27; cdr3_aa: CASSRTRYSNQPQHF; cdr3_nt: TGTGCCAGCAGCAGGACACGATATAGCAATCAGCCCCAGCATTTT
clone_size: NA; j_call: TRBJ1-6; d_call: NA; v_call: TRBV4-1; cdr3_aa: CASSQDGGESYNSPLHF; cdr3_nt: TGCGCCAGCAGCCAAGATGGGGGGGAGTCCTATAATTCACCCCTCCACTTT
clone_size: NA; j_call: TRBJ2-2; d_call: NA; v_call: TRBV10-3; cdr3_aa: CAISDGGELFF; cdr3_nt: TGTGCCATCAGTGACGGCGGGGAGCTGTTTTTT
clone_size: NA; j_call: TRBJ1-1; d_call: NA; v_call: TRBV29-1; cdr3_aa: CSVTSDSVVFGAFF; cdr3_nt: TGCAGCGTTACATCGGACAGCGTTGTATTCGGAGCTTTCTTT
clone_size: NA; j_call: TRBJ1-4; d_call: NA; v_call: TRBV15; cdr3_aa: CATSRQDNEKLFF; cdr3_nt: TGTGCCACCAGCCGCCAGGATAATGAAAAACTGTTTTTT
clone_size: NA; j_call: TRBJ2-1; d_call: NA; v_call: TRBV7-3; cdr3_aa: CASSQQGFPNNNEQFF; cdr3_nt: TGTGCCAGCAGCCAGCAGGGTTTCCCGAACAACAATGAGCAGTTCTTC
clone_size: NA; j_call: TRBJ1-2; d_call: TRBD1; v_call: TRBV3-1/TRBV3-2; cdr3_aa: CASSLGQGGYGYTF; cdr3_nt: TGTGCCAGCAGCCTTGGACAGGGAGGATATGGCTACACCTTC
clone_size: NA; j_call: TRBJ1-1; d_call: TRBD1; v_call: TRBV18; cdr3_aa: CASSGQGMTEAFF; cdr3_nt: TGTGCCAGCTCAGGACAGGGAATGACTGAAGCTTTCTTT
clone_size: NA; j_call: TRBJ1-6; d_call: NA; v_call: TRBV28; cdr3_aa: CASRSLNSPLHF; cdr3_nt: TGTGCCAGCAGATCACTTAATTCACCCCTCCACTTT
clone_size: NA; j_call: TRBJ1-1; d_call: TRBD1; v_call: TRBV18; cdr3_aa: CASSPQAGGPFEAFF; cdr3_nt: TGTGCCAGCTCACCACAGGCAGGGGGCCCCTTTGAAGCTTTCTTT
clone_size: NA; j_call: TRBJ1-1; d_call: NA; v_call: TRBV18; cdr3_aa: CASSPQEDTEAFF; cdr3_nt: TGTGCCAGCTCACCACAGGAGGACACTGAAGCTTTCTTT
clone_size: NA; j_call: TRBJ2-5; d_call: NA; v_call: TRBV7-9; cdr3_aa: CASSQRIAVQETQYF; cdr3_nt: TGTGCCAGCAGCCAGAGAATAGCGGTCCAAGAGACCCAGTACTTC
clone_size: NA; j_call: TRBJ2-3; d_call: NA; v_call: TRBV7-2; cdr3_aa: CASSSSIRGTDTQYF; cdr3_nt: TGTGCCAGCAGCTCCTCTATAAGAGGCACAGATACGCAGTATTTT
clone_size: few; j_call: TRBJ1-4; d_call: NA; v_call: TRBV21-1; cdr3_aa: CASNPEWGGGEKLFF; cdr3_nt: TGTGCCAGCAACCCGGAGTGGGGGGGAGGAGAAAAACTGTTTTTT
clone_size: once; j_call: TRBJ1-4; d_call: NA; v_call: TRBV10-2; cdr3_aa: CASSERAGNNEKLFF; cdr3_nt: TGCGCCAGCAGTGAGAGGGCAGGGAACAATGAAAAACTGTTTTTT
clone_size: NA; j_call: TRBJ2-7; d_call: NA; v_call: TRBV7-2; cdr3_aa: CASSLSTSSYEQYF; cdr3_nt: TGTGCCAGCAGCTTATCAACCAGCTCCTACGAGCAGTACTTC
clone_size: NA; j_call: TRBJ1-2; d_call: NA; v_call: TRBV19; cdr3_aa: CASSTPTENGYTF; cdr3_nt: TGTGCCAGTAGTACTCCAACGGAGAATGGCTACACCTTC
clone_size: NA; j_call: TRBJ2-5; d_call: NA; v_call: TRBV7-9; cdr3_aa: CASSLRLGRKETQYF; cdr3_nt: TGTGCCAGCAGCTTAAGGTTGGGCAGGAAAGAGACCCAGTACTTC
clone_size: NA; j_call: TRBJ2-2; d_call: TRBD1; v_call: TRBV5-1; cdr3_aa: CASSLGGQGATGELFF; cdr3_nt: TGCGCCAGCAGCTTGGGAGGTCAGGGGGCAACCGGGGAGCTGTTTTTT
clone_size: NA; j_call: TRBJ2-1; d_call: NA; v_call: TRBV5-1; cdr3_aa: CASSSLPGRDNEQFF; cdr3_nt: TGCGCCAGCAGCAGCCTCCCGGGGAGAGACAATGAGCAGTTCTTC
clone_size: few; j_call: TRBJ1-3; d_call: NA; v_call: TRBV7-8; cdr3_aa: CASSLVSGGDTIYF; cdr3_nt: TGTGCCAGCAGCTTAGTATCGGGGGGCGACACCATATATTTT
clone_size: NA; j_call: TRBJ1-3; d_call: NA; v_call: TRBV5-1; cdr3_aa: CASSLAQGTSGNTIYF; cdr3_nt: TGCGCCAGCAGCTTGGCACAGGGTACGTCTGGAAACACCATATATTTT